The present T cell receptor beta chain was sequenced within a study of T cells in tumors after PD-1 blockade (dated by TCRdb to between 2018 and 2021). About the study as a whole: Patients were excluded if they had prior checkpoint blockade, use of systemic immunosuppressants, or recent radiotherapy or other anti-cancer therapy within 4 weeks. Treatment consisted of either cemiplimab 350 mg every 2 weeks or pembrolizumab 200 mg every 3 weeks. Ongoing daily vismodegib 150 mg was also given to a subset of patients during anti-PD-1 treatment. An average of about 120,000 TCR templates (range roughly 22,000-290,000) and around 36,000 unique clonotypes was obtained for peripheral blood samples. The study performed paired single-cell RNA and TCR sequencing on site-matched tumors from BCC or SCC patients before and after anti-PD-1 therapy. To compare blood and tumor clonotypes, bulk TCR sequencing was performed on nine to eleven peripheral blood samples from a few patients. RECIST version 1.1 was used to evaluate clinical response. Results the study describes overall, beyond this receptor: The source of novel T cell clones was not identified and could include lymphoid organs or rare unexpanded clones within the tumor or its periphery. About two fifths of the TCR clonotypes from tumors also showed up in blood, and some novel exhausted tumor clones were present in pre-treatment blood, which suggests peripheral recruitment.

From the germline V gene, CDR1 is SGHTA and CDR2 is FQGNSA. Trimming takes 2 bases from V and 5 bases from J, and the germline ends sit 10 bases apart. Counted from cysteine to phenylalanine, this CDR3 has 13 amino acids. Just the 39-base CDR3 DNA is kept, in frame starting at base 1. Sample time point, as interpreted from the label and publication: before anti-PD-1 therapy. Genomic DNA extracted from tumor biopsies or peripheral blood was used for bulk TCRbeta sequencing, with input ranging from roughly 616 ng to 6,004 ng. Histologically proven advanced or metastatic basal or squamous cell carcinoma was present in all patients, all of whom were poor candidates for surgical resection. The basal cell carcinoma cohort was made up of fewer than 13 patients, and bulk tumor TCR sequencing was performed for 7 or 8 of these patients. On this clone: Its target antigen remains unknown. Qualities for individual bases were not recorded, and no much larger clone is one base off.

The immunoSEQ platform was used to carry out deep TCRbeta sequencing. Per the original workflow: Only productive rearrangements were exported from the immunoSEQ Analyzer for downstream analysis. Bulk TCRbeta clonotypes were assigned T cell phenotypes by matching to single-cell RNA+TCR-seq clones sharing the same TCRbeta sequence. Tumor enrichment of a clone was calculated by dividing the clone's tumor frequency by the clone's PBMC frequency, both taken from bulk TCR sequencing. GLIPH was used to group TCRs into specificity groups, clusters of distinct TCRs likely recognizing common antigens via shared CDR3 motifs. Imported from immuneACCESS, the table was reduced by TCRdb to in-frame sequences with V and J called. These copies leave out some clones; in studies compared against another copy, an unresolved V gene accounts for under half, and the cause of the remainder is not known. The V and J calls and clone size were taken over from that table, and D and trimming were inferred from the DNA. The sample contains 45,000 to 60,000 clones, about 85% of them found a single time. Clones ranked in the top ten supply 4% to 4.5% of the sample.

This TCR came from a human donor with basal cell carcinoma. The V and J segments used are TRBV7-2 and TRBJ2-7; the D segment could be TRBD2, given 5 matching bases. This specimen was PBMCs, taken before anti-PD-1 treatment. The CDR3 here reads CASSLRLAHEQYF. The nucleotide sequence is given as TGTGCCAGCAGCTTAAGGCTAGCTCACGAGCAGTACTTC.